Listed below are T cell receptor beta chains from one sample, sequenced in a study of blood T cell repertoires in COVID-19. The method was immunoSEQ multiplex PCR; TCRdb's version includes in-frame clones alone and lacks a portion of them. The data hold 160,000 or so clones, with 85% observed a single time. The specimen sequenced was peripheral blood. The receptors were gathered from a woman in her fifties or sixties with COVID-19, enrolled during active disease. Both conserved end residues are part of each CDR3. D genes are given only for firm matches. Some rows have no size entry. The others give once, few or many, or a class for an expanded clone.

cdr3_aa cdr3_nt j_call d_call v_call clone_size cdr3_length
CASSARLGSTDTQYF TGTGCCAGCAGCGCCAGACTAGGTAGCACAGATACGCAGTATTTT TRBJ2-3 . TRBV9 once 15
CASSDSLLPVVFF TGTGCCAGCAGTGATTCGTTACTCCCCGTCGTGTTTTTT TRBJ1-4 . TRBV2 . 13
CASSELLAGLTDTQYF TGTGCCAGCAGTGAGCTTTTAGCGGGGCTCACAGATACGCAGTATTTT TRBJ2-3 TRBD2 TRBV2 few 16
CSVTGANYGYTF TGCAGCGTGACAGGGGCTAACTATGGCTACACCTTC TRBJ1-2 TRBD1 TRBV29-1 . 12
CASSYRAGANVLTF TGTGCCAGCAGTTACAGGGCCGGGGCCAACGTCCTGACTTTC TRBJ2-6 . TRBV11-2 . 14
CASSISTPRVGTDTQYF TGTGCCAGCAGCATATCAACCCCACGAGTGGGCACAGATACGCAGTATTTT TRBJ2-3 . TRBV21-1 . 17
CASSHPLAGSVYEQYF TGTGCCAGCAGTCACCCGCTAGCGGGGTCCGTCTACGAGCAGTACTTC TRBJ2-7 TRBD2 TRBV7-2 . 16
CASSLRQGVGYEQYF TGTGCCAGCAGCTTAAGACAGGGGGTAGGTTACGAGCAGTACTTC TRBJ2-7 TRBD1 TRBV3-1/TRBV3-2 . 15
CAWSRDRGPFEAFF TGTGCCTGGAGTCGGGACAGGGGGCCATTCGAAGCTTTCTTT TRBJ1-1 TRBD1 TRBV30 . 14
CATRTPNTGELFF TGTGCCACCAGGACACCGAACACCGGGGAGCTGTTTTTT TRBJ2-2 . TRBV24-1 . 13
CASSLGRLNTEAFF TGTGCCAGCAGCTTAGGCCGGTTGAACACTGAAGCTTTCTTT TRBJ1-1 . TRBV11-3 . 14
CASSGPPGGGFYEQYF TGCGCCAGCAGCGGCCCCCCTGGCGGGGGCTTCTACGAGCAGTACTTC TRBJ2-7 . TRBV4-1 . 16
CASSLDRDDTEAFF TGTGCCAGCAGTTTAGACAGAGATGACACTGAAGCTTTCTTT TRBJ1-1 . TRBV28 . 14
CASSYGTRGEQFF TGTGCCAGCAGTTATGGGACAAGGGGTGAGCAGTTCTTC TRBJ2-1 . TRBV12-3/TRBV12-4 . 13
CASSPHGTGYTEAFF TGTGCCAGCAGTCCCCACGGGACAGGGTATACTGAAGCTTTCTTT TRBJ1-1 TRBD1 TRBV6-5 once 15
CASSSGLAGSADTQYF TGTGCCAGCAGCTCCGGACTAGCGGGGAGCGCAGATACGCAGTATTTT TRBJ2-3 TRBD2 TRBV7-3 . 16
CASSLQRRGTEAFF TGTGCCAGCAGCTTACAGAGAAGGGGCACTGAAGCTTTCTTT TRBJ1-1 . TRBV7-9 . 14
CAISPALAGGTNEQFF TGTGCCATCAGTCCCGCCTTAGCGGGGGGTACCAATGAGCAGTTCTTC TRBJ2-1 TRBD2 TRBV10-3 . 16
CASSLPGPHEQFF TGTGCCAGCAGTTTACCAGGGCCCCATGAGCAGTTCTTC TRBJ2-1 . TRBV28 . 13
CASSHRQAEKLFF TGTGCCAGCAGCCACCGACAGGCTGAAAAACTGTTTTTT TRBJ1-4 . TRBV7-8 . 13
CASSIGRSVNNEQFF TGTGCCAGTAGTATAGGTCGATCGGTTAACAATGAGCAGTTCTTC TRBJ2-1 . TRBV19 . 15
CASSYGPSGGSYEQYF TGTGCCAGCAGTTATGGACCGTCCGGGGGGTCCTACGAGCAGTACTTC TRBJ2-7 TRBD2 TRBV6-2/TRBV6-3 . 16
CASSIAGTGGDTQYF TGTGCCAGTAGTATAGCAGGGACCGGGGGAGATACGCAGTATTTT TRBJ2-3 . TRBV19 . 15
CASSLRQGPDTQYF TGTGCCAGCAGCTTAAGACAGGGACCAGATACGCAGTATTTT TRBJ2-3 TRBD1 TRBV7-9 . 14
CASSLEVGTSYEQYF TGTGCCAGCAGCTTGGAAGTTGGGACAAGCTACGAGCAGTACTTC TRBJ2-7 . TRBV5-4 . 15
CASSLGDRILTEAFF TGCGCCAGCAGCTTGGGGGACAGGATCTTGACTGAAGCTTTCTTT TRBJ1-1 TRBD1 TRBV5-1 . 15
CASSLAWQETQYF TGTGCCAGCAGCTTAGCTTGGCAAGAGACCCAGTACTTC TRBJ2-5 . TRBV5-6 . 13
CASSFRQGDSYEQYF TGTGCCAGCAGCTTCCGACAGGGGGACTCCTACGAGCAGTACTTC TRBJ2-7 TRBD1 TRBV7-9 once 15
CASSLVTAGGYEQYF TGTGCCAGCAGCTTAGTCACGGCGGGGGGGTACGAGCAGTACTTC TRBJ2-7 TRBD2 TRBV11-2 once 15
CATAGGGARTEAFF TGTGCCACTGCGGGAGGGGGGGCGAGAACTGAAGCTTTCTTT TRBJ1-1 . TRBV10-3 . 14
CASSMGRGFYNEQFF TGTGCCAGTAGTATGGGGCGGGGGTTCTACAATGAGCAGTTCTTC TRBJ2-1 TRBD2 TRBV19 . 15
CASSLVPGQETQYF TGTGCCAGCAGCTTGGTCCCGGGACAAGAGACCCAGTACTTC TRBJ2-5 . TRBV5-5 . 14
CASSLSLQEYYEQYF TGCGCCAGCAGCTTGAGTCTACAGGAATACTACGAGCAGTACTTC TRBJ2-7 . TRBV5-1 . 15
CASSIAGLTDTQYF TGTGCCAGTAGTATAGCGGGACTCACAGATACGCAGTATTTT TRBJ2-3 . TRBV19 once 14
CASSYKSSGGFNEQFF TGTGCCAGCAGTTACAAGTCTAGCGGGGGCTTCAATGAGCAGTTCTTC TRBJ2-1 TRBD2 TRBV6-5 . 16
CASSPGQGTYEQYF TGTGCCAGCAGCCCGGGACAGGGGACCTACGAGCAGTACTTC TRBJ2-7 TRBD1 TRBV7-9 . 14
CASSVAGTDTQYF TGTGCCAGCAGCGTAGCGGGTACAGATACGCAGTATTTT TRBJ2-3 . TRBV9 . 13
CASSSRFNEQFF TGTGCCAGCAGCTCCAGGTTCAATGAGCAGTTCTTC TRBJ2-1 . TRBV11-2 . 12
CASSFTGGRADTQYF TGTGCCAGCAGCTTTACCGGAGGTCGGGCAGATACGCAGTATTTT TRBJ2-3 . TRBV7-2 . 15
CASGFPWQGNNEQFF TGTGCTAGTGGTTTCCCTTGGCAGGGGAACAATGAGCAGTTCTTC TRBJ2-1 . TRBV12-5 . 15
CASSLPGGQPGNEQFF TGTGCCAGCAGCTTACCAGGGGGCCAGCCGGGGAATGAGCAGTTCTTC TRBJ2-1 TRBD1 TRBV5-5 . 16
CASKGAGVEAQHF TGTGCCAGCAAGGGAGCGGGGGTCGAGGCCCAGCATTTT TRBJ1-5 . TRBV2 . 13
CAWDAGQGYRRELFF TGTGCCTGGGACGCGGGACAGGGGTATAGGCGGGAGCTGTTTTTT TRBJ2-2 TRBD1 TRBV30 once 15
CASSSAGEERYTF TGTGCCAGCAGCTCCGCGGGGGAAGAGCGCTACACCTTC TRBJ1-2 . TRBV5-6 . 13
CAISDLPGGSGNTIYF TGTGCCATCAGTGACCTCCCCGGCGGGTCTGGAAACACCATATATTTT TRBJ1-3 . TRBV10-3 few 16
CASHRTSTDTQYF TGTGCCAGCCACAGAACTAGCACAGATACGCAGTATTTT TRBJ2-3 . TRBV28 few 13